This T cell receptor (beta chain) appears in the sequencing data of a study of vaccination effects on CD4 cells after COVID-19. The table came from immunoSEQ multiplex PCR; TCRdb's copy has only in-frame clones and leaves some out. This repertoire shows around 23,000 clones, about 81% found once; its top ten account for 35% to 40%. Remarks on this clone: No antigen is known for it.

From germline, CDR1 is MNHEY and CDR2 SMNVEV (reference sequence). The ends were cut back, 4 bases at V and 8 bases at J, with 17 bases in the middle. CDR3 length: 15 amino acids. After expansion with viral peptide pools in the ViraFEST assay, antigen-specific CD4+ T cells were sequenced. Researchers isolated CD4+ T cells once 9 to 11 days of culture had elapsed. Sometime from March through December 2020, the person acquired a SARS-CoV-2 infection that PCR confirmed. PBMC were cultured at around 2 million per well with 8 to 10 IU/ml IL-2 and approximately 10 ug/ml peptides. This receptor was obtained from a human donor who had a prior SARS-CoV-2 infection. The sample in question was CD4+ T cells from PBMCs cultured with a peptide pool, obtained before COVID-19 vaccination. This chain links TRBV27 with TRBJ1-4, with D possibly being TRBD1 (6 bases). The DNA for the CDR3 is TGTGCCAGCAGTTGGTCTTGGGGGGGCGAAGAAAAACTGTTTTTT. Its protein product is CASSWSWGGEEKLFF.